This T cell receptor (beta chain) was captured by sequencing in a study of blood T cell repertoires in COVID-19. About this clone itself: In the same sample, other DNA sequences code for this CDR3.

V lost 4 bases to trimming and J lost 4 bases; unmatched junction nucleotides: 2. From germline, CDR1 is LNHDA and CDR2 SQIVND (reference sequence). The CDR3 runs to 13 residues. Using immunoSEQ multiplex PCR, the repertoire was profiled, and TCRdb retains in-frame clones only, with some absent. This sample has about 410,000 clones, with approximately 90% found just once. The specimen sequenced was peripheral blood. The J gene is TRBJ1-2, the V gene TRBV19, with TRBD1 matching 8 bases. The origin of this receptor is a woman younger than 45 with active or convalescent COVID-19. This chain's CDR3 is CASSTGQGYGYTF. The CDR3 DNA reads TGTGCCAGTAGTACTGGACAGGGCTATGGCTACACCTTC.